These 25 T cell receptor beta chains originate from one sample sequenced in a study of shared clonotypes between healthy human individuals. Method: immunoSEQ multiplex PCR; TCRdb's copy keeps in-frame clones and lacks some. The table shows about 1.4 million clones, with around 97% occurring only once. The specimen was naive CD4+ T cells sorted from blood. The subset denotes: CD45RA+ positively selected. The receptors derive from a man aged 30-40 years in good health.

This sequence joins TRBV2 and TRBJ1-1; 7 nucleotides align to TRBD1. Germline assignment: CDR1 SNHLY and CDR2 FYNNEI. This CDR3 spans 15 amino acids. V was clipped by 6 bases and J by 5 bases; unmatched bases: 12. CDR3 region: CASRAPGDRGTEAFF. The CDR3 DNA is TGTGCCAGCAGAGCCCCCGGGGACAGAGGTACTGAAGCTTTCTTT.

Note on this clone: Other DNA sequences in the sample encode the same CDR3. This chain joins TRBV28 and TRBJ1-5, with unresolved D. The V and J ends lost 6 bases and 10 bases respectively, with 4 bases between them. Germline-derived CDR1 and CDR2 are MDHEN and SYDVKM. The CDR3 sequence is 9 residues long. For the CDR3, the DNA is TGTGCCAGCAGCCCACCCCAGCATTTT. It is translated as CASSPPQHF.

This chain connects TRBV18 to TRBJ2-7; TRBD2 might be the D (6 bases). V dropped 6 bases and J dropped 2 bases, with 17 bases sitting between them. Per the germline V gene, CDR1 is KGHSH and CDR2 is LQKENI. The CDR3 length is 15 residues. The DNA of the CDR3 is TGTGCCAGCTCCACCACTGGACTAAAAGCCTACGAGCAGTACTTC. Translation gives CASSTTGLKAYEQYF.

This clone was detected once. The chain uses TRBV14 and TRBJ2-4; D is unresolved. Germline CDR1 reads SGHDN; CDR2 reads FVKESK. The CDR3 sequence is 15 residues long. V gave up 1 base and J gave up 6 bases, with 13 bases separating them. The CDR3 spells CASSQGVLGGNIQYF. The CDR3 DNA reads TGTGCCAGCAGCCAAGGAGTTCTCGGTGGAAACATTCAGTACTTC.

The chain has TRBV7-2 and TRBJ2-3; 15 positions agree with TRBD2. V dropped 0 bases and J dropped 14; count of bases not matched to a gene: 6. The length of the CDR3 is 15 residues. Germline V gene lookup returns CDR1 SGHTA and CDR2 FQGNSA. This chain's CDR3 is CASSLAGLAGGPGYF. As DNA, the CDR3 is TGTGCCAGCAGCTTAGCAGGACTAGCGGGAGGGCCTGGGTATTTT.

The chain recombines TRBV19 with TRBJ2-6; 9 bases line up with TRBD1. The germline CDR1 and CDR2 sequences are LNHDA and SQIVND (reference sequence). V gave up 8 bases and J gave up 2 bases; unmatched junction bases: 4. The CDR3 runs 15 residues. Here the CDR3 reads CASGTGSTGANVLTF. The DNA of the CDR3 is TGTGCCAGTGGGACAGGGTCGACTGGGGCCAACGTCCTGACTTTC. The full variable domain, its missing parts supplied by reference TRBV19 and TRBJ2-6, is DGGITQSPKYLFRKEGQNVTLSCEQNLNHDAMYWYRQDPGQGLRLIYYSQIVNDFQKGDIAEGYSVSREKKESFPLTVTSAQKNPTAFYLCASGTGSTGANVLTFGAGSRLTVL.

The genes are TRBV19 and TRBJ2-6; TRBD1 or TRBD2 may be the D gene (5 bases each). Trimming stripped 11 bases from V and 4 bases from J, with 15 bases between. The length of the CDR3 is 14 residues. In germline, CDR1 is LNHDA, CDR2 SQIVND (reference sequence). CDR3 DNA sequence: TGTGCCGCAAAGGGACCCTTGGGGGCCAACGTCCTGACTTTC. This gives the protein CAAKGPLGANVLTF.

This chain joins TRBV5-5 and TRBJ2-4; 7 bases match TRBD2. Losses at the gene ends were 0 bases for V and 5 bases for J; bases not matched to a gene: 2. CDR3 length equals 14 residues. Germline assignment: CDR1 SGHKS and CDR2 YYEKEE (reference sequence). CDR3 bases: TGTGCCAGCAGCTTGGCGCTAGCGGAAAACATTCAGTACTTC. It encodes CASSLALAENIQYF.

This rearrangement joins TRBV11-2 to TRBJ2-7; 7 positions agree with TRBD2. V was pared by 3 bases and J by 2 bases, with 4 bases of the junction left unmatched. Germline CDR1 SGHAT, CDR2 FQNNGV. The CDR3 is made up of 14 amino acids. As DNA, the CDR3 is TGTGCCAGCAGCTTCGGGACTATTACCTACGAGCAGTACTTC. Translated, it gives CASSFGTITYEQYF. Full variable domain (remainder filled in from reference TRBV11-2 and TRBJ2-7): EAGVAQSPRYKIIEKRQSVAFWCNPISGHATLYWYQQILGQGPKLLIQFQNNGVVDDSQLPKDRFSAERLKGVDSTLKIQPAKLEDSAVYLCASSFGTITYEQYFGPGTRLTVT.

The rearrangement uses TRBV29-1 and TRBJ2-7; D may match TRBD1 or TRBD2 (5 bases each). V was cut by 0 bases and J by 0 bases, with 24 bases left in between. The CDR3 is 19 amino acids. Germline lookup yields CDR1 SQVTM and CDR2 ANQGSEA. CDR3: CSVEDHNFGGRDDSYEQYF. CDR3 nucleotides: TGCAGCGTTGAAGATCATAATTTTGGCGGCAGGGACGACTCCTACGAGCAGTACTTC.

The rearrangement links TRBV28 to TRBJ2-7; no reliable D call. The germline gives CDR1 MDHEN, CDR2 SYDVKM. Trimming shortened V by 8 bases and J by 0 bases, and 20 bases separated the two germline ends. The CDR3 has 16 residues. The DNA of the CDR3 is TGTGCCAGCGGCGTAGTTTTTTCGGCAGACTCCTACGAGCAGTACTTC. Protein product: CASGVVFSADSYEQYF.

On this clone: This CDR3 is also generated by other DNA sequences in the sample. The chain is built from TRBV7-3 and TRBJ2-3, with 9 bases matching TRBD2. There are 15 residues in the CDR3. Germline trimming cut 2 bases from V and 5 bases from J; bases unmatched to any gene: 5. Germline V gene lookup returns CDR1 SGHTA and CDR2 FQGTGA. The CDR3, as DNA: TGTGCCAGCAGCTTAGCGGGAGGGCCTGGAGATACGCAGTATTTT. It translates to CASSLAGGPGDTQYF.

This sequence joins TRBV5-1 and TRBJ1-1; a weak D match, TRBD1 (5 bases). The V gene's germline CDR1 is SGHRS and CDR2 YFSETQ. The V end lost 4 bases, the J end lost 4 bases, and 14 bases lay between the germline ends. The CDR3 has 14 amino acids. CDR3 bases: TGCGCCAGCAGCAGAAACAGGTGGTCCACTGAAGCTTTCTTT. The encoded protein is CASSRNRWSTEAFF.

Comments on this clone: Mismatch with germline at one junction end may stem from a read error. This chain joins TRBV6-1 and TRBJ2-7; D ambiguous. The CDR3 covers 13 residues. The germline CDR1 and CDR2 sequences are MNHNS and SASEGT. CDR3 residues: CASSEAAWGKRHF. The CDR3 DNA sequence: TGTGCCAGCAGTGAAGCCGCTTGGGGAAAACGCCACTTC.

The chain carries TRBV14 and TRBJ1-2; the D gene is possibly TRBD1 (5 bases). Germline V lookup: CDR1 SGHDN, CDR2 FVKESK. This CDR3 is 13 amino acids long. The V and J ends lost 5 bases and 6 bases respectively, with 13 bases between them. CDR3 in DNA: TGTGCCAGCAGCGTACGGACAAAAAATGGCTACACCTTC. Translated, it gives CASSVRTKNGYTF.

CDR3 sequence reads: CASSEAVPAAFF. The CDR3 DNA reads as TGTGCCAGCAGTGAAGCTGTCCCTGCGGCTTTCTTT. The gene calls are TRBV6-1 and TRBJ1-1; D gene ambiguous. The V gene's germline CDR1 is MNHNS and CDR2 SASEGT. V shed 0 bases and J shed 11 bases, with 10 bases lying between them. This CDR3 is 12 amino acids long.

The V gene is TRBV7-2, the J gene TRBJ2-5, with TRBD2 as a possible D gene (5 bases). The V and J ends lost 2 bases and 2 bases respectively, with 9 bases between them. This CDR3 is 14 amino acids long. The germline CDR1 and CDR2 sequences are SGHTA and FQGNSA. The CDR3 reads CASSLMRVQETQYF. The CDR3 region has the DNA TGTGCCAGCAGCTTAATGAGGGTTCAAGAGACCCAGTACTTC.

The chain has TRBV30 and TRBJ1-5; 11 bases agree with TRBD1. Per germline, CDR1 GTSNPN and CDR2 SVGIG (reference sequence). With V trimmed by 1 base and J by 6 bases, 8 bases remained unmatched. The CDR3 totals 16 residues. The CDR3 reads CAWSDWGQGEGQPQHF. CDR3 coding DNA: TGTGCCTGGAGTGATTGGGGACAGGGGGAGGGTCAGCCCCAGCATTTT.

This CDR3 reads CASSQTGDLYGYTF. In nucleotides, the CDR3 is TGTGCCAGCAGCCAAACAGGAGATCTCTATGGCTACACCTTC. The J gene is TRBJ1-2, the V gene TRBV14, with D tentatively TRBD1 (5 bases). CDR3 length: 14 residues. Germline CDR1 and CDR2: SGHDN and FVKESK. V shed 2 bases and J shed 4 bases, with 11 bases lying between them.

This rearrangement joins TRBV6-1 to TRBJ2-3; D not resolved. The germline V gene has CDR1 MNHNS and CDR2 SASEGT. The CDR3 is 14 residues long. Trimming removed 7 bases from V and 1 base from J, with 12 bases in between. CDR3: CASTQRPRTDTQYF. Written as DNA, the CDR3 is TGTGCCAGCACTCAGCGACCCCGCACAGATACGCAGTATTTT.

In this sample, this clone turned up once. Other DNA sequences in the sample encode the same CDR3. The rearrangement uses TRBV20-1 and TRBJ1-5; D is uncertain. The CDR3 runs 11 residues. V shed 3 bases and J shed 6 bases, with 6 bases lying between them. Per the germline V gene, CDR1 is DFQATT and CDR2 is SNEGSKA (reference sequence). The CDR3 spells CSAREGQPQHF. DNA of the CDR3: TGCAGTGCTAGGGAGGGTCAGCCCCAGCATTTT.

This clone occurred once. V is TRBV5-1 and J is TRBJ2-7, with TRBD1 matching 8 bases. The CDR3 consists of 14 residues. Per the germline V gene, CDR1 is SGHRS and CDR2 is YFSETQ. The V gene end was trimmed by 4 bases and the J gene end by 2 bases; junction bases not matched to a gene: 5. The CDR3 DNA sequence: TGCGCCAGCAGCCCAGGGGGCGCGCCCTACGAGCAGTACTTC. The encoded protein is CASSPGGAPYEQYF.

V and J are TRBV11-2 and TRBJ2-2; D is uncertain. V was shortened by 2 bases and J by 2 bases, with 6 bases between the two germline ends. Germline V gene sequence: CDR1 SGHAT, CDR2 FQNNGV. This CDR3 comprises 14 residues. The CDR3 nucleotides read TGTGCCAGCAGCTTACTACTAAACACCGGGGAGCTGTTTTTT. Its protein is CASSLLLNTGELFF.

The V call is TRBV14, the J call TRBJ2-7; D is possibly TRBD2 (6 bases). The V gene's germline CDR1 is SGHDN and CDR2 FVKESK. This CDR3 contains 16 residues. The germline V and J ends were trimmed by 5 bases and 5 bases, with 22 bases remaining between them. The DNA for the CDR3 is TGTGCCAGCAGCTGGGAAGCAGGGAGGCCAATCCACGAGCAGTACTTC. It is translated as CASSWEAGRPIHEQYF.

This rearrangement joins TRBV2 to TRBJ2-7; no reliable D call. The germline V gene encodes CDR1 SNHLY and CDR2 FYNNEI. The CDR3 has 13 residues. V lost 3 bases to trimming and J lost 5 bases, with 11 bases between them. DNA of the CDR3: TGTGCCAGCAGTGATGACCGTCTCCACGAGCAGTACTTC. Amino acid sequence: CASSDDRLHEQYF.